This T cell receptor beta chain stems from a study of cytomegalovirus exposure and HLA in healthy donors. The study drew the donors from its approximately 120-subject validation cohort, separate from the roughly 700-subject first cohort. Worth noting for this clone: The antigen remains undetermined.

V was clipped by 5 bases and J by 13 bases; unmatched bases: 10. The CDR3 contains 12 residues. Germline CDR1 and CDR2: SGHNT and YYREEE (reference sequence). The table came from immunoSEQ multiplex PCR; TCRdb's copy has only in-frame clones and leaves some out. The table lists under 300,000 clones, about 90% of them singletons. General study points: Published work reported that the classifier diagnosed cytomegalovirus status with high specificity and sensitivity. Most sequenced TCRs were rare (though some public TCRs occurred in many donors).

Sequenced input: PBMCs. The clonotype originates from a woman aged 18-29 years in good health and CMV-seronegative. The genes are TRBV5-4 and TRBJ2-5; 8 bases line up with TRBD2. The CDR3 nucleotides read TGTGCCAGCAGTCGAACCGGGACTAGAGTGTACTTC. This codes for CASSRTGTRVYF.